Presented here are 14 T cell receptor beta chains from one specimen sequenced in a study of quantifying T cell responses using KT2 cells. Study-level information: cDNA was made from DNase-treated RNA using alpha and beta constant primers.

An oligo carrying a UMI was ligated to the cDNA 3' end. An equimolar mix of RC1.1 and RC1.2 primed the beta chain across TRBC1 and TRBC2. Each CDR3 protein gets one entry after TCRdb re-called the UMI-ligation and nested PCR reads with MiXCR. The data show approximately 60,000 distinct CDR3 sequences, about 12% seen once. The sample consisted of PBMCs spiked with cells of the T cell clone KT2. These TCRs come from a human donor.

In the case of this clonotype: The junction departs from the called germline gene at one end, perhaps through a read error. This sequence joins TRBV29-1 and TRBJ2-1; D is ambiguous. From germline, CDR1 is SQVTM and CDR2 ANQGSEA. The length of the CDR3 is 11 residues. In DNA, the CDR3 is TGCAGCGCTGAACGGACGGTTGAGCAGTTCTTC. Protein: CSAERTVEQFF.

The chain links TRBV4-2 to TRBJ2-1; the D is unclear. This CDR3 comprises 16 residues. CDR1 and CDR2 (germline): LGHNA, YNFKEQ. V lost 4 bases to trimming and J lost 4 bases, with 17 bases between them. Here the CDR3 reads CASSPVFGSIYNEQFF. CDR3 DNA: TGTGCCAGCAGCCCCGTGTTTGGCTCCATATACAATGAGCAGTTCTTC.

The chain combines TRBV20-1 with TRBJ2-3; the D gene is possibly TRBD2 (8 bases). Germline V gene data show CDR1 as DFQATT and CDR2 as SNEGSKA (reference sequence). The ends were cut back, 8 bases at V and 6 bases at J, with 21 bases in the middle. This CDR3 is 14 amino acids long. CDR3 in DNA: TGCAGTACCGGGAGGGGGCCCGGGGCTGATACGCAGTATTTT. Translated, it gives CSTGRGPGADTQYF.

This chain connects TRBV20-1 to TRBJ2-3, with D maybe TRBD1 (5 bases). The CDR3 contains 15 residues. Germline V gene sequence: CDR1 DFQATT, CDR2 SNEGSKA (reference sequence). The ends were cut back, 0 bases at V and 1 base at J, with 11 bases in the middle. The DNA for the CDR3 is TGCAGTGCTAGAGAGCAGGGTCGTGGCACAGATACGCAGTATTTT. It specifies CSAREQGRGTDTQYF.

The chain employs TRBV6-1 and TRBJ2-7; weak D call: TRBD2 (5 bases). From germline, CDR1 is MNHNS and CDR2 SASEGT. CDR3 size: 10 residues. V lost 8 bases to trimming and J lost 3 bases, with 5 bases between them. CDR3 residues: CASRDYEQYF. As DNA, the CDR3 is TGTGCCAGCCGGGACTACGAGCAGTACTTC.

This clonotype was observed a few times. The chain recombines TRBV3-1 with TRBJ2-5; no definite D call. Trimming left V 0 bases short and J 4 bases short, with 6 bases between. Looked up from germline, CDR1 is LGHDT and CDR2 is YNNKEL (reference sequence). The CDR3 runs to 13 residues. This chain's CDR3 is CASSQEYGETQYF. In DNA form, the CDR3 reads TGTGCCAGCAGCCAAGAGTACGGAGAGACCCAGTACTTC.

This clonotype was found many times. The rearrangement links TRBV4-3 to TRBJ2-1, with 14 bases identical to TRBD2. From germline, CDR1 is LGHNA and CDR2 YSLEER. This CDR3 has 16 residues. Trimming at V came to 0 bases and at J to 10 bases, leaving 5 bases not matched to a gene. CDR3 sequence: CASSQDPGLAGVEQFF. The CDR3 DNA sequence: TGCGCCAGCAGCCAAGATCCGGGACTAGCGGGAGTCGAGCAGTTCTTC.

This clonotype was seen a handful of times. CDR3 loop: CASSLNRDSYYNEQFF. The CDR3 coding sequence is TGTGCCAGCAGTTTGAATCGGGACAGCTACTACAATGAGCAGTTCTTC. The chain couples TRBV12-3 or TRBV12-4 to TRBJ2-1, with 7 bases fitting TRBD1. This CDR3 contains 16 residues. With 3 bases clipped from V and 3 bases from J, the junction kept 8 bases outside the gene matches.

This clonotype was counted between two and nine times. The chain joins TRBV6-5 to TRBJ1-1; maybe TRBD1 (5 bases). This CDR3 has 14 amino acids. From germline, CDR1 is MNHEY and CDR2 SVGAGI. V lost 9 bases and J 3 bases, leaving 17 bases between the germline ends. The CDR3 reads CASGWAGRDTEAFF. In DNA, the CDR3 is TGTGCCAGTGGATGGGCAGGGCGGGACACTGAAGCTTTCTTT.

This clonotype was observed once. A read error is possible here, since a much larger clone lies one base away. This rearrangement joins TRBV5-1 to TRBJ2-7; no definite D call. The CDR3 is 13 amino acids. Germline CDR1 reads SGHRS; CDR2 reads YFSETQ. CDR3 sequence: CAISLEQDHEQYF. The DNA of the CDR3 is TGCGCCATCAGCTTGGAACAAGACCACGAGCAGTACTTC.

There are many counts of this clonotype. The chain employs TRBV27 and TRBJ1-2; D not certain. CDR1 and CDR2 from the germline V gene are MNHEY and SMNVEV (reference sequence). The V end was cut by 6 bases, the J end by 0 bases, with 14 bases between. There are 15 residues in the CDR3. The CDR3, as DNA: TGTGCCAGCAGCGCCCAGCGGTTTACTAACTATGGCTACACCTTC. This translates into CASSAQRFTNYGYTF.

The rearrangement uses TRBV29-1 and TRBJ2-5; D may correspond to TRBD1 or TRBD2 (5 bases each). This CDR3 is 16 amino acids long. V lost 3 bases and J 1 base, leaving 18 bases between the germline ends. CDR1 is SQVTM and CDR2 is ANQGSEA in the germline V gene. The CDR3 DNA is TGCAGCGTTGACGGGGCAGGGTCATTAGGCCAAGAGACCCAGTACTTC. Residues: CSVDGAGSLGQETQYF.

This clonotype was observed at least ten times. The rearrangement uses TRBV12-3 or TRBV12-4 and TRBJ2-7; TRBD1 agrees at 11 bases. This CDR3 is built from 15 residues. After removal of 6 bases from V and 5 bases from J, the junction contained 9 bases not matched to a gene. The CDR3 DNA reads TGTGCCAGCAGGCCCCGGGACAGGGGGTCACACGAGCAGTACTTC. It specifies CASRPRDRGSHEQYF.

The chain uses TRBV7-2 and TRBJ2-7, with a weak D call TRBD1 (6 bases). Germline V CDR1 and CDR2: SGHTA, FQGNSA. V lost 0 bases and J 5 bases, leaving 11 bases between the germline ends. The CDR3 is 14 residues long. The CDR3 protein is CASSLAQGSDEQYF. CDR3 DNA: TGTGCCAGCAGCTTAGCCCAGGGGTCCGACGAGCAGTACTTC.